The subject of this entry is one T cell receptor beta chain. Which antigen it targets is not known. No much larger clonotype is one base removed from it; base qualities were not supplied. The CDR3 holds 16 amino acids from the cysteine to the phenylalanine. Solely the CDR3 DNA is kept, with 48 bases framed from the first base. V has 0 bases trimmed and J has 6 bases trimmed; junction bases matching no gene number 3. Sequences SGHNT (CDR1) and YYREEE (CDR2) are obtained from the germline V gene (reference sequence). This sample was included in a study of vaccination and CD4 T cells after COVID-19 (dated by TCRdb to the early 2020s). A note on the overall study: In the convalescent cohort there were six males and four females, among whom were two Hispanic individuals, seven Caucasians, two Asians and one multiracial person. Two doses of either the Pfizer-BioNTech BNT162b2 vaccine (n=8) or the Moderna mRNA-1273 vaccine (n=2) were administered to participants. Post-COVID blood samples from convalescent patients were collected a median of roughly 100 days after diagnosis, with a range of roughly 35 to 170 days. Post-vaccine blood samples were taken a median of around 77 days after the second vaccine dose, with a range of roughly 13 to 250 days. In control cultures, a CEFX viral epitope pool was used as positive control, an HIV-1 Nef peptide pool was used as negative control, or no peptide was added. An earlier paper using these donors assessed, at the TCR clonotype level, memory CD4+ T cell crossreactivity between SARS-CoV-2 and common cold coronavirus spike proteins. Overlapping spike peptide pools from SARS-CoV-2 and from the common cold coronaviruses HCoV-NL63, HCoV-OC43 and HCoV-229E were used as culture stimuli. In over 8 COVID-19 convalescent patients and several infection-naive healthy vaccine recipients, the spike-specific CD4+ TCR repertoire before mRNA vaccination was compared with the repertoire after mRNA vaccination.

The treatment or condition label corresponds to: roughly ten-day PBMC culture with coronavirus spike peptide pools or control peptides (ViraFEST assay). CD4+ T cells from unexposed donors were collected before the COVID-19 pandemic (2011-2018). To expand antigen-specific T cells with peptide pools and then pick out the expanded clonotypes through TCR sequencing, the study relied on the ViraFEST assay. PBMCs were cultured at about 2 million per well in IMDM supplemented with about 5% human AB serum and 8.5 to 10 IU/ml IL-2, with approximately 10 ug/ml peptide pools added. On days 3 and 7, half of the culture medium was replaced with fresh IL-2-containing medium. After 9 to 10 days of culture, CD4+ T cells were isolated by negative selection using the EasySep CD4+ T cell isolation kit. As cell numbers permitted, CD4+ T cells from unexposed donors were tested for reactivity to SARS-CoV-2 S and N and to four common cold coronavirus spike pools. PBMCs were separated from whole blood using Ficoll-Paque Plus gradient centrifugation and then either used fresh or cryopreserved at -140C. Triplicate wells were generally used for each culture condition. The leukapheresis product used for the unexposed donors was purchased from a commercial source.

The study at large found these results: Only a relatively small number of convalescent patients were included in the study, and early timepoints following natural infection were not analyzed. The median number of SARS-CoV-2-reactive clonotypes rose from approximately 20 after infection to some 40 after vaccination, but the change was not significant. Among the post-vaccine SARS-CoV-2-reactive clones in convalescent patients, a median approximately 90% showed up only after vaccination, which suggests vaccine-specific priming. Of the vaccine-specific clones in convalescent patients, 304 of 307, or nearly all, reacted only to SARS-CoV-2 spike and did not cross-react with common cold coronaviruses.

Receptor libraries were prepared by PCR. DNA from cultured CD4+ T cells was subjected to TCR sequencing with the Oncomine TCR Beta short-read assay at the Johns Hopkins FTIC core. The QIAamp micro DNA kit was used to extract genomic DNA from the cultured CD4+ T cells. The Oncomine TCR Beta libraries from cultured CD4+ T cells were pooled using unique dual indexes and then sequenced on an Illumina iSeq 100. The published analysis was carried out like this. Non-productive sequences were removed, and CDR3s not starting with C, not ending with F or W, or shorter than 7 amino acids were discarded. The MANAFEST web application was used to identify antigen-specific clonotypes by comparing peptide-stimulated wells against reference wells and other culture wells. For a clone to be called positive, the clone needed an FDR below 0.05, an odds ratio above 5, and a productive frequency above 0.1% in at least two of three replicate wells. Cross-reactive clonotypes were defined as significantly expanded in both SARS-CoV-2 spike wells and at least one common cold coronavirus spike condition. Using R version 3.6.1, CDR3 homology was evaluated through Levenshtein distances (stringdist) along with unrooted phylogenetic trees (ape). TCRdb itself trimmed the public reads at Q25 with fastp, ran MiXCR and retained productive beta chains. Identical CDR3 proteins give one entry, which carries the most common genes and DNA. The V and J calls and clone size are TCRdb's, not the authors'. The sample table records several thousand distinct CDR3 sequences; 45% to 50% of these occur just once. The top ten constitute roughly 11% of the sample.

Specimen: CD4+ T cells from blood, cultured in vitro. The chain employs TRBV5-4 and TRBJ2-1; 13 junctional bases match TRBD2. This receptor was identified in a human donor in good health. Here the CDR3 is given as CASSLAWTSGSNEQFF. Read as DNA, the sequence is TGTGCCAGCAGCTTGGCCTGGACTAGCGGGAGCAATGAGCAGTTCTTC.